Listed below are T cell receptor beta chains from one sample, sequenced in a study of T cell responses to AZD1222 COVID-19 vaccine. The repertoire was sequenced with immunoSEQ multiplex PCR; TCRdb's copy has only in-frame clones and lacks some. The repertoire holds hundreds of thousands of clones, with about 93% as singletons. This sample comprised peripheral blood, obtained on day 0 of MenACWY control vaccination. All receptors come from an adult in good health. Each CDR3 is given with its conserved first and last residue. Fields, in order: J gene, clone size, V gene, D gene, CDR3 DNA, CDR3 protein. D genes are given only for firm matches. Size tells how often a clone was seen (once, few, many) or the class of an expanded clone, and some rows leave it out.

TRBJ1-2 | NA | TRBV2 | NA | TGTGCCAGCAGTGAATCACCCTCCAAGGGAACCTATGGCTACACCTTC | CASSESPSKGTYGYTF
TRBJ2-7 | NA | TRBV2 | NA | TGTGCCAGCAGCAACCTTGAAGAGCAGTACTTC | CASSNLEEQYF
TRBJ2-1 | NA | TRBV12-3/TRBV12-4 | NA | TGTGCCAGCAGTTTTGTAGGGTACAATGAGCAGTTCTTC | CASSFVGYNEQFF
TRBJ2-5 | NA | TRBV6-2/TRBV6-3 | NA | TGTGCCAGCAGTTACCGAAGGGGGGGCCTAGGCCAAGAGACCCAGTACTTC | CASSYRRGGLGQETQYF
TRBJ2-7 | NA | TRBV2 | NA | TGTGCCAGCCAACAGGGAATGCCCTACGAGCAGTACTTC | CASQQGMPYEQYF
TRBJ1-6 | NA | TRBV12-3/TRBV12-4 | NA | TGTGCCAGCAGTTTGGGGGTACGATCACCCCTCCACTTT | CASSLGVRSPLHF
TRBJ1-5 | NA | TRBV10-3 | NA | TGTGCCATCAGTGAGGGGGGGGGCCGGCAGCCCCAGCATTTT | CAISEGGGRQPQHF
TRBJ1-2 | NA | TRBV24-1 | NA | TGTGCCACCAGTGATGCCTATGGCTACACCTTC | CATSDAYGYTF
TRBJ2-1 | NA | TRBV9 | NA | TGTGCCAGCAGCGTGACTTCCGGCTCCTACAATGAGCAGTTCTTC | CASSVTSGSYNEQFF
TRBJ1-4 | NA | TRBV4-3 | NA | TGCGCCAGCAGCCAAGGGGGCGCCGGTGAAAAACTGTTTTTT | CASSQGGAGEKLFF
TRBJ1-6 | NA | TRBV3-1/TRBV3-2 | NA | TGTGCCAGCAGCCTACGGTCTGGCTACAATTCACCCCTCCACTTT | CASSLRSGYNSPLHF
TRBJ1-1 | NA | TRBV7-2 | NA | TGTGCCAGCAGCTTAGTAGGCGGCGAGAACACTGAAGCTTTCTTT | CASSLVGGENTEAFF
TRBJ2-4 | NA | TRBV7-2 | TRBD2 | TGTGCCAGCAGCTGGGGACTAGCGGGGGCCCTAGCCAAAAACATTCAGTACTTC | CASSWGLAGALAKNIQYF
TRBJ2-1 | NA | TRBV3-1/TRBV3-2 | TRBD1 | TGTGCCAGCAGCCACGGACAGGGAAAGGAGCAGTTCTTC | CASSHGQGKEQFF
TRBJ1-5 | NA | TRBV6-1 | NA | TGTGCCAGCAGTGAAAAGAGAACAGACCCTCAGCCCCAGCATTTT | CASSEKRTDPQPQHF
TRBJ1-4 | NA | TRBV6-5 | TRBD1 | TGTGCCAGCCGGATAAACAGGGGTCCTAATGAAAAACTGTTTTTT | CASRINRGPNEKLFF
TRBJ1-4 | NA | TRBV7-9 | NA | TGTGCCAGCAGCACTAGACAGGTTTGGGGAAATGAAAAACTGTTTTTT | CASSTRQVWGNEKLFF
TRBJ2-1 | NA | TRBV3-1/TRBV3-2 | NA | TGTGCCAGCAGCCAAGATCTTGGGGGGAGCTCCTACAATGAGCAGTTCTTC | CASSQDLGGSSYNEQFF
TRBJ2-1 | NA | TRBV9 | NA | TGTGCCAGCAGCGTAGATACCACCTCTTACAATGAGCAGTTCTTC | CASSVDTTSYNEQFF
TRBJ2-5 | NA | TRBV7-2 | NA | TGTGCCAGCAGCTTATTGTCTGCTACCCTAAGAGAGACCCAGTACTTC | CASSLLSATLRETQYF
TRBJ2-7 | NA | TRBV6-5 | TRBD1 | TGTGCCACCGTAGACAGGGCATTCTCCTACGAGCAGTACTTC | CATVDRAFSYEQYF
TRBJ1-1 | NA | TRBV7-9 | NA | TGTGCCAGCAGCTTAGTACTCAGGGGTAGTGAAGCTTTCTTT | CASSLVLRGSEAFF
TRBJ2-5 | NA | TRBV18 | NA | TGTGCCAGCTCAGCTCATCCGGGGGTTCAAGAGACCCAGTACTTC | CASSAHPGVQETQYF
TRBJ2-7 | NA | TRBV6-5 | TRBD1 | TGTGCCAGCAGTTCCCCGGGACAGGCAAGCTACGAGCAGTACTTC | CASSSPGQASYEQYF
TRBJ1-1 | few | TRBV5-6 | NA | TGTGCCAGCAGCTCGAAAGGACAGACTATGAACACTGAAGCTTTCTTT | CASSSKGQTMNTEAFF
TRBJ2-3 | NA | TRBV18 | NA | TGTGCCAGCTCACCATCATTCGGATCCACAGATACGCAGTATTTT | CASSPSFGSTDTQYF
TRBJ1-2 | NA | TRBV30 | NA | TGTGCCTGGAGTGTACTCGGCGGGGGTGTCGGCCGCCAATATGGCTACACCTTC | CAWSVLGGGVGRQYGYTF
TRBJ2-6 | NA | TRBV18 | NA | TGTGCCAGCTCACCGCGCAGGGGTTCGGGGGCCAACGTCCTGACTTTC | CASSPRRGSGANVLTF
TRBJ1-2 | NA | TRBV24-1 | NA | TGTGCCACCAGTACCGCCACGGGGGGGACTAACTATGGCTACACCTTC | CATSTATGGTNYGYTF
TRBJ2-5 | NA | TRBV4-2 | NA | TGTGCCAGCAGCCCCTCCCAGGGAGGCGAGACCCAGTACTTC | CASSPSQGGETQYF
TRBJ2-5 | NA | TRBV24-1 | TRBD1 | TGTGCCACCAGTGACCCGGGACAGGAGAAGAAAGAGACCCAGTACTTC | CATSDPGQEKKETQYF
TRBJ1-1 | NA | TRBV7-8 | NA | TGTGCCAGCAGCTTAGCGGGGATCCGGAACACTGAAGCTTTCTTT | CASSLAGIRNTEAFF
TRBJ1-5 | NA | TRBV5-1 | TRBD1 | TGCGCCAGCAGCCCCGGGACAGGTAATCAGCCCCAGCATTTT | CASSPGTGNQPQHF
TRBJ2-5 | NA | TRBV4-1 | TRBD2 | TGCGCCAGCAGCCCCACTAGCGGGGGCTCCCAAGAGACCCAGTACTTC | CASSPTSGGSQETQYF
TRBJ1-2 | NA | TRBV19 | NA | TGTGCCAGTAGTAGAGACAGAAACTATGGCTACACCTTC | CASSRDRNYGYTF
TRBJ1-2 | NA | TRBV5-1 | NA | TGCGCCAGCAGCTTGGACGGCAACTATGGCTACACCTTC | CASSLDGNYGYTF
TRBJ2-5 | NA | TRBV7-2 | NA | TGTGCCAGCAGCTTAGGACCGAGGGCAGGGCCATCCGAGACCCAGTACTTC | CASSLGPRAGPSETQYF
TRBJ1-1 | NA | TRBV18 | TRBD1 | TGTGCCAGCTCACCAACAGGGGACACTGAAGCTTTCTTT | CASSPTGDTEAFF
TRBJ2-1 | once | TRBV14 | TRBD2 | TGTGCCAGCAGCCAAGGGGGGGGACTATTCTACAATGAGCAGTTCTTC | CASSQGGGLFYNEQFF
TRBJ1-1 | few | TRBV5-4 | TRBD1 | TGTGCCAGCAGCTTCGGGACAGCGAACACTGAAGCTTTCTTT | CASSFGTANTEAFF
TRBJ1-2 | NA | TRBV11-1 | TRBD1 | TGTGCCAGCAGCCTCAGGGGGCGCGTAGGCTACACCTTC | CASSLRGRVGYTF
TRBJ1-1 | NA | TRBV4-1 | TRBD1 | TGCGCCAGCAGCCAAGCTGTCCAGGGGGCTTGGGCTTTCTTT | CASSQAVQGAWAFF
TRBJ1-5 | NA | TRBV3-1/TRBV3-2 | NA | TGTGCCAGCAGCTGGACAGCGACCAATCAGCCCCAGCATTTT | CASSWTATNQPQHF
TRBJ1-1 | NA | TRBV12-3/TRBV12-4 | NA | TGTGCCAGCAGTATTAGTGAGACTTTCTTT | CASSISETFF
TRBJ1-6 | NA | TRBV30 | NA | TGTGCCTGGAGTGTACATGGGGGGGGGAATTCACCCCTCCACTTT | CAWSVHGGGNSPLHF
TRBJ1-1 | NA | TRBV18 | NA | TGTGCCAGCTCTTACCACGAGGGCGGGACTGAAGCTTTCTTT | CASSYHEGGTEAFF
TRBJ1-1 | NA | TRBV20-1 | NA | TGCAGTGCTAGTGGGGGAGCTAAAGGGGGAGCTTTCTTT | CSASGGAKGGAFF
TRBJ1-2 | NA | TRBV4-1 | NA | TGCGCCAGCAGCCAAGTAAGCGGTGGGGGCGCCCACTATGGCTACACCTTC | CASSQVSGGGAHYGYTF
TRBJ1-6 | NA | TRBV27 | NA | TGTGCCAGCAGTTTTTCCAGGGTCGGGTATTCACCCCTCCACTTT | CASSFSRVGYSPLHF
TRBJ1-1 | NA | TRBV6-5 | NA | TGTGCCAGCAGTTACGGTGGGACCACTGAAGCTTTCTTT | CASSYGGTTEAFF